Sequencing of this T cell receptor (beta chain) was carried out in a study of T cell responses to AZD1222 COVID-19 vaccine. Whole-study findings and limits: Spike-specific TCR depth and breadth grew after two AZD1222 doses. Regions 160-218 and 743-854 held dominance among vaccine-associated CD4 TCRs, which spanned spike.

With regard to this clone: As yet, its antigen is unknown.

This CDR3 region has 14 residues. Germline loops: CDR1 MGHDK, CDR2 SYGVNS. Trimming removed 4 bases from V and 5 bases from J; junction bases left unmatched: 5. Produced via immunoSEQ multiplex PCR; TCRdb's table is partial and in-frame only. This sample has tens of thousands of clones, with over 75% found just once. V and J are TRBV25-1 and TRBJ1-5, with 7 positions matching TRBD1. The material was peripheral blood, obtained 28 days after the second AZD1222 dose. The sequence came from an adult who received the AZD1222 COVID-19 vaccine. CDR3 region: CASSGDRVDQPQHF. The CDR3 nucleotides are TGTGCCAGCAGTGGCGACAGGGTGGATCAGCCCCAGCATTTT.